In this sample, the clone carrying this TCR beta chain turned up a few times. The sample comes from a study of blood T cell repertoires in COVID-19. Study overall: Researchers got acute and convalescent COVID-19 samples from the United States, Italy and Spain. In each case, the material was cDNA or gDNA derived from T cells, B-cell-depleted T cells, or PBMCs.

The CDR3 loop spans 13 amino acids. With 5 bases clipped from V and 8 bases from J, the junction kept 7 bases outside the gene matches. From germline, CDR1 is LNHDA and CDR2 SQIVND (reference sequence). The table came from immunoSEQ multiplex PCR; TCRdb's copy has only in-frame clones and leaves some out. The sample yields some 180,000 clones, about 80% seen once. The sequence came from a man aged 55 to 70 with acute or convalescent COVID-19. The source material was peripheral blood. The chain combines TRBV19 with TRBJ1-2, with 8 nucleotides matching TRBD1. CDR3 sequence: CASSSRTGRGYTF. The CDR3 nucleotides read TGTGCCAGTAGTTCTAGGACAGGGAGAGGCTACACCTTC.